A selection of T cell receptor beta chains follows, all from one sample in a study of blood T cell repertoires in COVID-19. Data came from immunoSEQ multiplex PCR; TCRdb stores just in-frame clones and leaves some out. There are about 110,000 clones in the sample; 70% to 90% occur only once, and more than 4.5% lies in the top ten. Sample: peripheral blood. All receptors come from a human donor in a cohort sampled during active COVID-19. Both conserved end residues are part of each CDR3. The D gene is left open where the match is weak. Clone size is shown for a subset of rows, as once, few, many or a class of expanded clone.

V: TRBV6-5; J: TRBJ2-7; size: .; D: TRBD1; CDR3: CASGMTGYEQYF; DNA: TGTGCCAGCGGGATGACAGGGTACGAGCAGTACTTC
V: TRBV7-9; J: TRBJ2-3; size: .; D: .; CDR3: CASSQTRPTDTQYF; DNA: TGTGCCAGCAGCCAAACTAGACCCACAGATACGCAGTATTTT
V: TRBV19; J: TRBJ1-1; size: .; D: TRBD1; CDR3: CATGQRNTEAFF; DNA: TGTGCCACGGGACAGCGGAACACTGAAGCTTTCTTT
V: TRBV27; J: TRBJ2-2; size: .; D: TRBD1; CDR3: CASSLWTGVTGELFF; DNA: TGTGCCAGCAGTTTATGGACAGGGGTAACCGGGGAGCTGTTTTTT
V: TRBV7-3; J: TRBJ1-1; size: .; D: TRBD1; CDR3: CASSPGQDNTEAFF; DNA: TGTGCCAGCAGCCCAGGACAGGACAACACTGAAGCTTTCTTT
V: TRBV5-5; J: TRBJ1-5; size: .; D: TRBD1; CDR3: CASSAGQGRNQPQHF; DNA: TGTGCCAGCAGCGCGGGACAGGGTAGGAATCAGCCCCAGCATTTT
V: TRBV6-1; J: TRBJ1-1; size: .; D: .; CDR3: CASSEGPGYTEAFF; DNA: TGTGCCAGCAGTGAAGGTCCAGGGTACACTGAAGCTTTCTTT
V: TRBV29-1; J: TRBJ1-2; size: .; D: .; CDR3: CSVAGTRNTKASYGYTF; DNA: TGCAGCGTGGCCGGGACACGGAATACGAAAGCCTCCTATGGCTACACCTTC
V: TRBV30; J: TRBJ1-5; size: .; D: .; CDR3: CAWNGGGDNQPQHF; DNA: TGTGCCTGGAATGGCGGAGGAGACAATCAGCCCCAGCATTTT
V: TRBV4-3; J: TRBJ1-1; size: .; D: .; CDR3: CASSPYPAGVNTEAFF; DNA: TGCGCCAGCAGCCCTTACCCGGCGGGCGTGAACACTGAAGCTTTCTTT
V: TRBV7-3; J: TRBJ2-1; size: .; D: .; CDR3: CASSLGGGPHNEQFF; DNA: TGTGCCAGCAGCTTAGGGGGGGGGCCCCACAATGAGCAGTTCTTC
V: TRBV5-1; J: TRBJ2-5; size: .; D: .; CDR3: CASSLSRIQETQYF; DNA: TGCGCCAGCAGCTTGTCCAGAATACAAGAGACCCAGTACTTC
V: TRBV5-4; J: TRBJ2-7; size: .; D: TRBD2; CDR3: CASNLAGWSSNEQYF; DNA: TGTGCCAGCAACCTAGCGGGATGGTCTAGTAACGAGCAGTACTTC
V: TRBV30; J: TRBJ2-2; size: .; D: .; CDR3: CAWRAGVNTGELFF; DNA: TGTGCCTGGAGGGCAGGGGTGAACACCGGGGAGCTGTTTTTT
V: TRBV5-8; J: TRBJ2-1; size: .; D: TRBD2; CDR3: CASSLVDRSGTSDEQFF; DNA: TGTGCCAGCAGCTTGGTGGACCGATCCGGGACTAGCGATGAGCAGTTCTTC
V: TRBV11-2; J: TRBJ1-2; size: once; D: TRBD1; CDR3: CASSRQGWGYTF; DNA: TGTGCCAGCAGCCGACAGGGGTGGGGCTACACCTTC
V: TRBV14; J: TRBJ2-7; size: .; D: .; CDR3: CASSHTDRVEYEQYF; DNA: TGTGCCAGCAGCCACACGGACAGAGTAGAGTACGAGCAGTACTTC
V: TRBV24-1; J: TRBJ2-7; size: .; D: .; CDR3: CATSDGTDSSYEQYF; DNA: TGTGCCACCAGTGACGGGACGGACAGCTCCTACGAGCAGTACTTC
V: TRBV18; J: TRBJ1-5; size: .; D: .; CDR3: CASSPAERQPQHF; DNA: TGTGCCAGCTCACCAGCGGAGAGACAGCCCCAGCATTTT
V: TRBV2; J: TRBJ1-2; size: few; D: TRBD1; CDR3: CASSDTRTGRGYGYTF; DNA: TGTGCCAGCAGTGACACTCGGACAGGCAGAGGCTATGGCTACACCTTC
V: TRBV5-6; J: TRBJ2-1; size: .; D: .; CDR3: CASSFRRQSDEQFF; DNA: TGTGCCAGCAGCTTCCGTCGACAGAGCGATGAGCAGTTCTTC
V: TRBV18; J: TRBJ2-3; size: once; D: .; CDR3: CASSPRQGNTDTQYF; DNA: TGTGCCAGCTCACCACGGCAGGGAAACACAGATACGCAGTATTTT
V: TRBV27; J: TRBJ1-2; size: few; D: .; CDR3: CASSLYRGGNYGYTF; DNA: TGTGCCAGCAGTTTATATAGGGGAGGGAACTATGGCTACACCTTC
V: TRBV18; J: TRBJ1-1; size: once; D: .; CDR3: CASSAYRYTEAFF; DNA: TGTGCCAGCTCCGCCTATCGTTACACTGAAGCTTTCTTT
V: TRBV6-6; J: TRBJ1-1; size: .; D: .; CDR3: CASRDAGTGTEAFF; DNA: TGTGCCAGCAGGGACGCGGGCACGGGCACTGAAGCTTTCTTT
V: TRBV7-9; J: TRBJ2-3; size: .; D: .; CDR3: CASSSAGFDTQYF; DNA: TGTGCCAGCAGCTCGGCGGGCTTTGATACGCAGTATTTT
V: TRBV19; J: TRBJ1-5; size: few; D: TRBD1; CDR3: CASSIGQGAGQPQHF; DNA: TGTGCCAGTAGTATAGGACAGGGGGCCGGTCAGCCCCAGCATTTT
V: TRBV30; J: TRBJ1-6; size: .; D: .; CDR3: CAWREKSSYNSPLHF; DNA: TGTGCCTGGAGGGAGAAAAGCTCCTATAATTCACCCCTCCACTTT
V: TRBV4-1; J: TRBJ1-3; size: once; D: .; CDR3: CASSQVSSGNTIYF; DNA: TGCGCCAGCAGCCAAGTTAGCTCTGGAAACACCATATATTTT
V: TRBV27; J: TRBJ2-2; size: .; D: TRBD1; CDR3: CASSSDRVRTGELFF; DNA: TGTGCCAGCAGTTCCGACAGGGTGAGGACCGGGGAGCTGTTTTTT
V: TRBV6-1; J: TRBJ1-2; size: .; D: .; CDR3: CASSEDKLYGYTF; DNA: TGTGCCAGCAGTGAAGACAAGTTATATGGCTACACCTTC
V: TRBV24-1; J: TRBJ2-5; size: .; D: TRBD2; CDR3: CATSDLPSGRAGETQYF; DNA: TGTGCCACCAGTGATTTGCCTAGCGGGAGGGCCGGCGAGACCCAGTACTTC
V: TRBV4-2; J: TRBJ1-5; size: .; D: .; CDR3: CASSQDGGRVDQPQHF; DNA: TGTGCCAGCAGCCAAGATGGGGGCAGGGTCGATCAGCCCCAGCATTTT
V: TRBV3-1/TRBV3-2; J: TRBJ2-1; size: .; D: .; CDR3: CASSPSSAPQNEQFF; DNA: TGTGCCAGCAGCCCCTCTAGCGCCCCCCAAAATGAGCAGTTCTTC
V: TRBV5-6; J: TRBJ2-7; size: .; D: .; CDR3: CASRRGQLSYEQYF; DNA: TGTGCCAGCAGACGTGGACAGCTATCCTACGAGCAGTACTTC
V: TRBV2; J: TRBJ1-6; size: .; D: .; CDR3: CASLRGTQYNSPLHF; DNA: TGTGCCAGCCTCAGAGGTACGCAGTATAATTCACCCCTCCACTTT
V: TRBV15; J: TRBJ2-7; size: .; D: TRBD2; CDR3: CATSGTRTSGYEQYF; DNA: TGTGCCACCAGCGGGACTCGGACTAGCGGCTACGAGCAGTACTTC
V: TRBV29-1; J: TRBJ2-2; size: .; D: TRBD2; CDR3: CSVVAGTSGTTGELFF; DNA: TGCAGCGTGGTAGCCGGGACTAGCGGGACTACCGGGGAGCTGTTTTTT
V: TRBV7-2; J: TRBJ1-1; size: .; D: .; CDR3: CASSLEGLRNTEAFF; DNA: TGTGCCAGCAGCTTAGAGGGGTTGAGGAACACTGAAGCTTTCTTT
V: TRBV7-2; J: TRBJ2-3; size: .; D: TRBD2; CDR3: CASSLSWEKPGLAYDTQYF; DNA: TGTGCCAGCAGCTTAAGCTGGGAGAAGCCGGGACTAGCATACGATACGCAGTATTTT
V: TRBV6-5; J: TRBJ2-3; size: .; D: TRBD2; CDR3: CASRGTSGDTDTQYF; DNA: TGTGCCAGCAGGGGGACTAGCGGGGACACAGATACGCAGTATTTT
V: TRBV28; J: TRBJ2-1; size: once; D: .; CDR3: CASSLLESYNEQFF; DNA: TGTGCCAGCAGTTTGTTGGAGAGCTACAATGAGCAGTTCTTC
V: TRBV5-5; J: TRBJ2-7; size: .; D: .; CDR3: CASSLSVLGNYEQYF; DNA: TGTGCCAGCAGCTTGAGTGTCCTAGGAAACTACGAGCAGTACTTC
V: TRBV3-1/TRBV3-2; J: TRBJ2-7; size: .; D: TRBD2; CDR3: CASSQDLGGVGRQYF; DNA: TGTGCCAGCAGCCAAGATTTGGGAGGGGTTGGTCGGCAGTACTTC
V: TRBV28; J: TRBJ1-1; size: .; D: .; CDR3: CASSFPSQGNTEAFF; DNA: TGTGCCAGCAGTTTCCCTTCTCAGGGGAACACTGAAGCTTTCTTT
V: TRBV7-7; J: TRBJ2-3; size: .; D: TRBD2; CDR3: CASSRTSGSSDTQYF; DNA: TGTGCTAGCAGCCGGACTAGCGGGAGCTCAGATACGCAGTATTTT
V: TRBV7-2; J: TRBJ1-2; size: once; D: .; CDR3: CASSSTRVSYGYTF; DNA: TGTGCCAGCAGCTCAACTAGGGTATCCTATGGCTACACCTTC
V: TRBV27; J: TRBJ1-5; size: .; D: .; CDR3: CASSLGHGIRPQHF; DNA: TGTGCCAGCAGTCTAGGACATGGGATCCGGCCCCAGCATTTT
V: TRBV20-1; J: TRBJ1-2; size: few; D: .; CDR3: CSALTLAGYTF; DNA: TGCAGCGCACTGACTTTAGCTGGCTACACCTTC